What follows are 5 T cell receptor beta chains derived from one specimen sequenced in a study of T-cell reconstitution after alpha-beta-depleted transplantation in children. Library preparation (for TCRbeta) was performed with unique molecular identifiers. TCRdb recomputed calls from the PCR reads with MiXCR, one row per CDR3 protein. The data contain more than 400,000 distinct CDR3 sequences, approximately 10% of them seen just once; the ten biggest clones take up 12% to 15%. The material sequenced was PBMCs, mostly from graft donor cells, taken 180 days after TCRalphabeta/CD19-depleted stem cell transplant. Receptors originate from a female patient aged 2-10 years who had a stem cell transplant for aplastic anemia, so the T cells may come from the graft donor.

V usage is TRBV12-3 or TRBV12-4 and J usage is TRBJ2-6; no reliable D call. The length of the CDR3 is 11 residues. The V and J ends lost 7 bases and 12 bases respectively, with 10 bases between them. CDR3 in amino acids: CASTSVSVLTF. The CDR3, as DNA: TGTGCCAGCACCTCCGTTTCCGTCCTGACTTTC.

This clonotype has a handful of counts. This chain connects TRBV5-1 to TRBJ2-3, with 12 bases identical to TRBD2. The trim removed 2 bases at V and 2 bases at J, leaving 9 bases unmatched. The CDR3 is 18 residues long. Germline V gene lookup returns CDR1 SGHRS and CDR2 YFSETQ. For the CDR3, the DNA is TGCGCCAGCAGCTTACGTCCCCGGACTAGCGGGAACACAGATACGCAGTATTTT. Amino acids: CASSLRPRTSGNTDTQYF.

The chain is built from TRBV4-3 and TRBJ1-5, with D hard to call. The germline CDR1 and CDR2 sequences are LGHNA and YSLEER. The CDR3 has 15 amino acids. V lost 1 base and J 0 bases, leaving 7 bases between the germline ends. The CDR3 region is CASSQAQNSNQPQHF. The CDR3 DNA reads TGCGCCAGCAGCCAAGCCCAGAATAGCAATCAGCCCCAGCATTTT.

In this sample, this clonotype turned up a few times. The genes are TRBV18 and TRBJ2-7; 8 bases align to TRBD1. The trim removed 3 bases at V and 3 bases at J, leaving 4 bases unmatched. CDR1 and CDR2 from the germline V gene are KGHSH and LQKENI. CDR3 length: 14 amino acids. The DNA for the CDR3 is TGTGCCAGCTCACCGGACAGGGTGGTCTACGAGCAGTACGTC. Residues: CASSPDRVVYEQYV.

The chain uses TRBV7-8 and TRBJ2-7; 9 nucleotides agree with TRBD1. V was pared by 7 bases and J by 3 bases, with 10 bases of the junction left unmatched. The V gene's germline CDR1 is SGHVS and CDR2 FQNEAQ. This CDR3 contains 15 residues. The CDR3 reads CASTPRGQGHYEQYF. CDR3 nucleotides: TGTGCCAGCACCCCCCGGGGACAGGGTCACTACGAGCAGTACTTC.